This T cell receptor (beta chain) came from a study of CD8+CD57+ T cells in acquired aplastic anemia. Germline V gene sequence: CDR1 SNHLY, CDR2 FYNNEI. This CDR3 spans 14 amino acids. CD8+CD57+ cell expansion had been shown by flow cytometry in patients chosen for sequencing. CDR3 and TCR beta VDJ profiling relied on genomic DNA as the template. One entry per CDR3 protein results from TCRdb running MiXCR on the reads. Of 260,000 or so distinct CDR3 sequences listed, approximately 82% are singletons. The sequencing sample was made of sorted CD4+, CD8+, or CD8+CD57+ T cells (not recorded which) from PBMCs. The TCR comes from a human donor with aplastic anemia. The chain carries TRBV2 and TRBJ2-5, with 8 bases aligning to TRBD2. The J call could be wrong; TRBJ2-1 is a better fit for the DNA end. The CDR3 loop reads CATTSGSEQAPQFF. CDR3 nucleotide sequence: TGTGCCACCACTAGCGGCAGCGAGCAAGCCCCCCAGTTCTTC.